The 16 T cell receptor beta chains below were found in one sample sequenced in a study of control samples from healthy donors and cancer patients. Produced via immunoSEQ multiplex PCR; TCRdb's table is partial and in-frame only. The data show tens of thousands of clones, approximately 91% seen once. Sequenced: blood. The receptors come from a man aged 45 to 65 in good health.

This clone has only one observation. The chain carries TRBV28 and TRBJ2-7; 11 bases map to TRBD2. Germline V gives CDR1 MDHEN, CDR2 SYDVKM. The CDR3 contains 19 residues. The V and J ends lost 2 bases and 0 bases, in that order; junction bases with no gene match: 12. The chain's CDR3 is CASSLTASGRPITSYEQYF. DNA for the CDR3: TGTGCCAGCAGTTTAACGGCTAGCGGGAGGCCCATAACCTCCTACGAGCAGTACTTC. Looking up the rest from reference TRBV28 and TRBJ2-7 gives the full variable domain: DVKVTQSSRYLVKRTGEKVFLECVQDMDHENMFWYRQDPGLGLRLIYFSYDVKMKEKGDIPEGYSVSREKKERFSLILESASTNQTSMYLCASSLTASGRPITSYEQYFGPGTRLTVT.

This chain connects TRBV6-5 to TRBJ2-3; 9 bases fit TRBD2. The CDR3 contains 14 residues. CDR1 and CDR2 from the germline V gene are MNHEY and SVGAGI. The V and J ends lost 4 bases and 4 bases, in that order; junction bases with no gene match: 3. CDR3 in amino acids: CASSFSGRSDTQYF. As DNA, the CDR3 is TGTGCCAGCAGTTTTAGCGGGAGATCAGATACGCAGTATTTT.

The chain combines TRBV2 with TRBJ1-4, with D unresolved. Per the germline V gene, CDR1 is SNHLY and CDR2 is FYNNEI. The CDR3 sequence is 12 residues long. The germline V and J ends were trimmed by 5 bases and 7 bases, with 8 bases remaining between them. The CDR3 DNA follows: TGTGCCAGCAGTTATAACAGTGAAAAACTGTTTTTT. This gives the protein CASSYNSEKLFF. The complete variable domain, with remaining parts taken from reference TRBV2 and TRBJ1-4, reads EPEVTQTPSHQVTQMGQEVILRCVPISNHLYFYWYRQILGQKVEFLVSFYNNEISEKSEIFDDQFSVERPDGSNFTLKIRSTKLEDSAMYFCASSYNSEKLFFGSGTQLSVL.

This clone was seen more than once but under ten times. One end of the junction varies from germline; a read error may be responsible. This chain connects TRBV11-3 to TRBJ2-3; D unclear. Germline V gene sequence: CDR1 SGHNT, CDR2 YENEEA. This CDR3 is 15 amino acids long. In DNA, the CDR3 is TGTGCCAGCAGTTTAGACGGAACCTTCACAGATACGCAGTATTTT. It specifies CASSLDGTFTDTQYF. Drawing the rest from reference TRBV11-3 and TRBJ2-3, the complete variable domain is EAGVVQSPRYKIIEKKQPVAFWCNPISGHNTLYWYLQNLGQGPELLIRYENEEAVDDSQLPKDRFSAERLKGVDSTLKIQPAELGDSAVYLCASSLDGTFTDTQYFGPGTRLTVL.

The chain is built from TRBV9 and TRBJ2-3; D is tentatively TRBD1 or TRBD2 (5 bases each). CDR1 and CDR2 (germline): SGDLS, YYNGEE. The CDR3 is 14 residues long. V was clipped by 4 bases and J by 4 bases, with 13 bases between them. CDR3 sequence (DNA): TGTGCCAGCAGCCCCCAGGTGGGGGCAGATACGCAGTATTTT. Translating it yields CASSPQVGADTQYF.

The chain employs TRBV6-2 or TRBV6-3 and TRBJ2-7; D may correspond to TRBD1 or TRBD2 (5 bases each). Per germline, CDR1 MNHEY and CDR2 SVGEGT. The CDR3 runs to 13 residues. V dropped 0 bases and J dropped 2 bases, with 5 bases sitting between them. CDR3 sequence (DNA): TGTGCCAGCAGTTACTCGGGGGCCTACGAGCAGTACTTC. This encodes CASSYSGAYEQYF.

The V call is TRBV11-3, the J call TRBJ1-3; D ambiguous. Germline assignment: CDR1 SGHNT and CDR2 YENEEA. V lost 3 bases, J lost 4 bases, and 4 bases lay in between. This CDR3 contains 12 residues. The chain's CDR3 is CASSFGGNTIYF. CDR3 nucleotide sequence: TGTGCCAGCAGCTTTGGCGGAAACACCATATATTTT. The whole variable domain, remainder taken from reference TRBV11-3 and TRBJ1-3, is EAGVVQSPRYKIIEKKQPVAFWCNPISGHNTLYWYLQNLGQGPELLIRYENEEAVDDSQLPKDRFSAERLKGVDSTLKIQPAELGDSAVYLCASSFGGNTIYFGEGSWLTVV.

The rearrangement joins TRBV7-2 to TRBJ1-2; no clear D. Germline CDR1 reads SGHTA; CDR2 reads FQGNSA. The CDR3 consists of 14 residues. The V gene lost 1 base and the J gene lost 10 bases, with 16 bases spanning the gap. CDR3 in amino acids: CASSLGYSGRNYTF. In nucleotides, the CDR3 is TGTGCCAGCAGCTTAGGATATTCGGGCAGGAACTACACCTTC.

Of note for this clone: Other DNA sequences within the sample encode an identical CDR3. This chain links TRBV6-5 with TRBJ2-4; D perhaps matches TRBD1 (5 bases). This CDR3 region has 15 residues. The V gene's germline CDR1 is MNHEY and CDR2 SVGAGI. Trimming shortened V by 4 bases and J by 7 bases, and 17 bases separated the two germline ends. The CDR3 loop reads CASSSLQQGPNIQYF. CDR3 bases: TGTGCCAGCAGTTCCCTCCAGCAGGGTCCCAACATTCAGTACTTC.

The chain employs TRBV9 and TRBJ2-2, with D possibly matching TRBD2 (6 bases). This CDR3 contains 14 residues. V was cut by 0 bases and J by 7 bases, with 10 bases left in between. Germline CDR1 reads SGDLS; CDR2 reads YYNGEE. CDR3 nucleotide sequence: TGTGCCAGCAGCGTAGGGGGGGAAGGCGGGGAGCTGTTTTTT. It encodes CASSVGGEGGELFF.

In the case of this clone: Other DNA sequences in the sample encode the same CDR3. This CDR3 is CSAPLNTEAFF. Here the CDR3 DNA reads TGCAGTGCTCCACTGAACACTGAAGCTTTCTTT. The chain recombines TRBV20-1 with TRBJ1-1; D not certain. Trimming took off 5 bases at V and 0 bases at J, with 4 bases between the two ends. The CDR3 totals 11 residues. Germline V gene sequence: CDR1 DFQATT, CDR2 SNEGSKA (reference sequence).

The CDR3 protein is CASSQERTGTGNTIYF. The CDR3 DNA is TGTGCCAGCAGCCAAGAAAGGACAGGAACTGGAAACACCATATATTTT. This chain links TRBV3-1 (or the pseudogene TRBV3-2) with TRBJ1-3; 7 bases agree with TRBD1. Per germline, CDR1 LGHDT and CDR2 YNNKEL (reference sequence). Trimming at V came to 0 bases and at J to 2 bases, leaving 4 bases not matched to a gene. The CDR3 totals 16 residues.

The chain recombines TRBV7-2 with TRBJ2-7; D is ambiguous. Germline CDR1 reads SGHTA; CDR2 reads FQGNSA. V lost 5 bases and J 3 bases, leaving 17 bases between the germline ends. This CDR3 is built from 15 residues. Here the CDR3 reads CASSPSMGSYYEQYF. For the CDR3, the DNA is TGTGCCAGCAGCCCAAGCATGGGGTCCTACTACGAGCAGTACTTC.

V usage is TRBV9 and J usage is TRBJ2-5; D not certain. Germline CDR1 and CDR2: SGDLS and YYNGEE. The CDR3 is made up of 15 amino acids. The germline V and J ends were trimmed by 4 bases and 5 bases, with 18 bases remaining between them. CDR3 bases: TGTGCCAGCAGCCACGACACGGCAAGTCGGGAGACCCAGTACTTC. It codes for CASSHDTASRETQYF.

This chain uses TRBV6-5 with TRBJ2-3; 8 positions agree with TRBD2. The germline V gene has CDR1 MNHEY and CDR2 SVGAGI. Losses at the gene ends were 7 bases for V and 3 bases for J; bases not matched to a gene: 6. The CDR3 consists of 14 residues. CDR3 sequence reads: CASTSGLATDTQYF. The CDR3 bases are TGTGCCAGCACCTCAGGACTAGCAACAGATACGCAGTATTTT.

The chain joins TRBV11-3 to TRBJ1-1; no reliable D call. From germline, CDR1 is SGHNT and CDR2 YENEEA. Trimming shortened V by 1 base and J by 4 bases, and 10 bases separated the two germline ends. This CDR3 is built from 14 residues. The CDR3 reads CASSLVSYTTEAFF. CDR3 DNA sequence: TGTGCCAGCAGCTTAGTATCGTACACCACTGAAGCTTTCTTT.